This T cell receptor beta chain was identified during a study of blood T cell repertoires in COVID-19. Method: immunoSEQ multiplex PCR; TCRdb's copy keeps in-frame clones and lacks some. The sample carries 270,000 or so clones, around 86% recorded once. With 0 bases clipped from V and 2 bases from J, the junction kept 4 bases outside the gene matches. The CDR3 consists of 17 residues. The germline V gene encodes CDR1 LGHNA and CDR2 YNFKEQ. The sequencing sample was made of PBMCs or T cells enriched from blood (not recorded which). The gene calls are TRBV4-2 and TRBJ2-3; 11 bases line up with TRBD2. The source of this sequence is a woman aged 18-29 years who had recovered from COVID-19. CDR3 loop: CASSQELAGGFTDTQYF. For the CDR3, the DNA is TGTGCCAGCAGCCAAGAGCTAGCGGGAGGATTCACAGATACGCAGTATTTT.